The present TCR beta chain was sequenced within a study of cytomegalovirus exposure and HLA in healthy donors. Across the whole study: Inside one of the first data releases sat roughly 80 million unique TCRs taken from HLA-typed donors.

CDR3 size: 15 residues. Germline V lookup: CDR1 SNHLY, CDR2 FYNNEI. The V end was cut by 9 bases, the J end by 4 bases, with 19 bases between. This clone was observed a handful of times. Its antigen is not identified. Study results and limitations: Whilst most TCR sequences proved rare, a subset of public TCRs occurred across many donors.

PCR involved 60 Vbeta and 13 Jbeta primers. Assay: immunoSEQ multiplex PCR; the TCRdb copy retains only in-frame clones and omits some. The sample includes 18,000 or so clones, approximately 70% of them seen just once. Sequencing was carried out using PBMCs. The rearrangement links TRBV2 to TRBJ1-5; D ambiguous. The sequence was obtained from a man aged 18 to 29 in good health and CMV-seronegative. CDR3 protein: CASSRDTSWNQPQHF. As DNA, the CDR3 is TGTGCCAGTTCACGAGACACCTCTTGGAATCAGCCCCAGCATTTT. Drawing the rest from reference TRBV2 and TRBJ1-5, the complete variable domain is EPEVTQTPSHQVTQMGQEVILRCVPISNHLYFYWYRQILGQKVEFLVSFYNNEISEKSEIFDDQFSVERPDGSNFTLKIRSTKLEDSAMYFCASSRDTSWNQPQHFGDGTRLSIL.